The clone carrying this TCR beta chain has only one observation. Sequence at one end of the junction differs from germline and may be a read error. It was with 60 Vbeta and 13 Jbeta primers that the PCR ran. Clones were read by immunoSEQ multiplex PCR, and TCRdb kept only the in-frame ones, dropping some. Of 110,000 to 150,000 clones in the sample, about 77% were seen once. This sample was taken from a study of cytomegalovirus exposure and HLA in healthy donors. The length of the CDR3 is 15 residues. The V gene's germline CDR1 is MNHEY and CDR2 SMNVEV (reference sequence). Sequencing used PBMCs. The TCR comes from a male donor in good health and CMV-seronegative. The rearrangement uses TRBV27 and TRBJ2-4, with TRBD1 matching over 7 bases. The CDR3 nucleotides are TGTGCCAGCACGAGAACAGGGGAAGCCAAAAACAGTCAGTACTTC. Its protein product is CASTRTGEAKNSQYF.